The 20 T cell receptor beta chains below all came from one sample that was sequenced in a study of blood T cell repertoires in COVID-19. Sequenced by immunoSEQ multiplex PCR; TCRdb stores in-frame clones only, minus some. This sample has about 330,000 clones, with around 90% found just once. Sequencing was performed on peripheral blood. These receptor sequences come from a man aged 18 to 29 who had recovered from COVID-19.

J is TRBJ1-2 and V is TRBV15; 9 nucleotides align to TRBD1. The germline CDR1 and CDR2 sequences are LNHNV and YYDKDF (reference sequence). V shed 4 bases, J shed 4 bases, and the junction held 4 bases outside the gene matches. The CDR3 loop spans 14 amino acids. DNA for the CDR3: TGTGCCACCAGCACAGACAGGGGGGCCTATGGCTACACCTTC. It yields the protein CATSTDRGAYGYTF.

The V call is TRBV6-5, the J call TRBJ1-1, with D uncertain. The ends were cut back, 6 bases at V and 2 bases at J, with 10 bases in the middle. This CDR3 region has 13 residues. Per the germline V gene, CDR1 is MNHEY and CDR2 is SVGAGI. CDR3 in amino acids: CASSLGENTEAFF. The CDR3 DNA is TGTGCCAGCAGCCTGGGAGAAAACACTGAAGCTTTCTTT.

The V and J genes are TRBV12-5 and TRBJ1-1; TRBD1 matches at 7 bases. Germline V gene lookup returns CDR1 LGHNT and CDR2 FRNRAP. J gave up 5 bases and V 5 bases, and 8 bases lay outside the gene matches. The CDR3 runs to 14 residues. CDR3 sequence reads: CASGLQGRGTEAFF. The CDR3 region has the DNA TGTGCTAGTGGTCTACAGGGGCGCGGTACTGAAGCTTTCTTT.

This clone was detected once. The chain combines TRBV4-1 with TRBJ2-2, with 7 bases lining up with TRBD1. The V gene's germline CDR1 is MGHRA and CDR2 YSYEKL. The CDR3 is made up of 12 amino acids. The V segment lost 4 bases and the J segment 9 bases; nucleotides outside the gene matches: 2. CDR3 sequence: CASSRGGRELFF. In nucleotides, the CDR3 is TGCGCCAGCAGCCGAGGGGGCCGGGAGCTGTTTTTT.

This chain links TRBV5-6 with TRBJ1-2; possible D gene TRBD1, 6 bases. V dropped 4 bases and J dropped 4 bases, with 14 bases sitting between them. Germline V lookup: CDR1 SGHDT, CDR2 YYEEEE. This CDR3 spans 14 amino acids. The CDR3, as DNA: TGTGCCAGCAGCGGACGGGCAGGGGTCTATGGCTACACCTTC. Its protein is CASSGRAGVYGYTF.

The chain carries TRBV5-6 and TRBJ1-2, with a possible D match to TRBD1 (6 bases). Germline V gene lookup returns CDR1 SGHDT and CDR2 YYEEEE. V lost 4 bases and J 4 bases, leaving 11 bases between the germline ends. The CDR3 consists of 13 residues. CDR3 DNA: TGTGCCAGCAGCCCACAGGGCAGCTATGGCTACACCTTC. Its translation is CASSPQGSYGYTF. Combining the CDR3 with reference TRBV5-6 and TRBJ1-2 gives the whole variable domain DAGVTQSPTHLIKTRGQQVTLRCSPKSGHDTVSWYQQALGQGPQFIFQYYEEEERQRGNFPDRFSGHQFPNYSSELNVNALLLGDSALYLCASSPQGSYGYTFGSGTRLTVV.

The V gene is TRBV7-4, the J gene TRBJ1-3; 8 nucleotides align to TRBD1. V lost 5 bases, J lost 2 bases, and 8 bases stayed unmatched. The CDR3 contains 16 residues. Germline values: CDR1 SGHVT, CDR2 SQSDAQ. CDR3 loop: CASSRIEDRAGNTIYF. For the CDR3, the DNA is TGTGCCAGCAGCCGTATCGAGGACAGGGCTGGAAACACCATATATTTT.

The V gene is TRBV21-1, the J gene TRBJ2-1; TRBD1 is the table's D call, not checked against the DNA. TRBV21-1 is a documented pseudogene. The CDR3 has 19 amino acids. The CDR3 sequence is CASSKEAGGLAGRYNEQFF. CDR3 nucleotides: TGTGCCAGCAGCAAAGAGGCAGGGGGCTTAGCGGGCCGTTACAATGAGCAGTTCTTC.

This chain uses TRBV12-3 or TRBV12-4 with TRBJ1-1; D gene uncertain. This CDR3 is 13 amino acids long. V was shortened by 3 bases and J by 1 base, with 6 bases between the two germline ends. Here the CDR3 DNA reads TGTGCCAGCAGTTTTGGGCCGAACACTGAAGCTTTCTTT. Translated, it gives CASSFGPNTEAFF.

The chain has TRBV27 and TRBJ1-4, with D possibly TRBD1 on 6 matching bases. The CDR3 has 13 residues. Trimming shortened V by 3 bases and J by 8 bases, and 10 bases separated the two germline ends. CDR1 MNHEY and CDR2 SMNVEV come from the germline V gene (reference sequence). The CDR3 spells CASSFRTGEKLFF. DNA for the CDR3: TGTGCCAGCAGTTTTCGAACAGGGGAAAAACTGTTTTTT.

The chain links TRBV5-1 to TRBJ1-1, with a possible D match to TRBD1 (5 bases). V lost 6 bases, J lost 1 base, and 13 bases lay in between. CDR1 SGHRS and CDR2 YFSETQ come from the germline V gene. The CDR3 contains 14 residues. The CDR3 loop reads CASNSDTTNTEAFF. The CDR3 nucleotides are TGCGCCAGCAACTCGGACACGACGAACACTGAAGCTTTCTTT.

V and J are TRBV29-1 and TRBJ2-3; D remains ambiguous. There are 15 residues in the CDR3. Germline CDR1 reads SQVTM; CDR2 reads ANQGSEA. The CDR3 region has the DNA TGCATCTTGAGCCCCTACTATTCGAGCACAGATACGCAGTATTTT. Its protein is CILSPYYSSTDTQYF.

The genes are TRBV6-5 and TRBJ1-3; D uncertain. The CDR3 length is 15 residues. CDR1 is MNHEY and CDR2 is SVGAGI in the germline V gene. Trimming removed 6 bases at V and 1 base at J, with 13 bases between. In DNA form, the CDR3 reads TGTGCCAGCAGCCCAGGCCTTATATCTGGAAACACCATATATTTT. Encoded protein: CASSPGLISGNTIYF.

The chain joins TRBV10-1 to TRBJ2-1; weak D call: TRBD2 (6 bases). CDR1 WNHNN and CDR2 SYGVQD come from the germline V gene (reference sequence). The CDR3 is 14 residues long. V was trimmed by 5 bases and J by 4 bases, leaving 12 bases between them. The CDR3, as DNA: TGCGCCAGCAGTCGGTCGGGGGTATACAATGAGCAGTTCTTC. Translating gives CASSRSGVYNEQFF.

The CDR3 loop reads CASSERIKGREQYF. DNA of the CDR3: TGTGCCAGCAGTGAAAGGATTAAGGGGAGGGAGCAGTACTTC. The chain links TRBV6-1 to TRBJ2-7; the D gene is possibly TRBD2 (6 bases). Trimming removed 2 bases from V and 7 bases from J, with 15 bases in between. The length of the CDR3 is 14 residues. CDR1 is MNHNS and CDR2 is SASEGT in the germline V gene.

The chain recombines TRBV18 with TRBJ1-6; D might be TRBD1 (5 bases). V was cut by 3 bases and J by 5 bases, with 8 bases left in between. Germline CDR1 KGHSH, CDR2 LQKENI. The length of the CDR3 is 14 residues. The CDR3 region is CASSPEQDNSPLHF. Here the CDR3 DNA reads TGTGCCAGCTCACCGGAACAGGATAATTCACCCCTCCACTTT. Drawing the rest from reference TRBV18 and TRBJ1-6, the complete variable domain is NAGVMQNPRHLVRRRGQEARLRCSPMKGHSHVYWYRQLPEEGLKFMVYLQKENIIDESGMPKERFSAEFPKEGPSILRIQQVVRGDSAAYFCASSPEQDNSPLHFGNGTRLTVT.

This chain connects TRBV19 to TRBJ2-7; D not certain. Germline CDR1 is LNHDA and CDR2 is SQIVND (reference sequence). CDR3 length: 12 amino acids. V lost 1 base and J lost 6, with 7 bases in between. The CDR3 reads CASSIAQTEQYF. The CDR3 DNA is TGTGCCAGTAGTATAGCACAAACCGAGCAGTACTTC.

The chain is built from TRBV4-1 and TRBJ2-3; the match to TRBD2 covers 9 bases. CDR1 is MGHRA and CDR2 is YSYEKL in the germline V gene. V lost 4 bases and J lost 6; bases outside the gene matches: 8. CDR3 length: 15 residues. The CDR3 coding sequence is TGCGCCAGCAGCCCCGGGACTAGCTCGTGGGATACGCAGTATTTT. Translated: CASSPGTSSWDTQYF.

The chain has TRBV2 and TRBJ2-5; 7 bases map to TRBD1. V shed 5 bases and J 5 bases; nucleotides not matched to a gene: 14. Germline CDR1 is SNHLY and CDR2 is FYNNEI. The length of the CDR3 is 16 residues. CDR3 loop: CASSLPPGTVGETQYF. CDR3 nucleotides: TGTGCCAGCAGTCTACCCCCCGGGACAGTCGGGGAGACCCAGTACTTC.

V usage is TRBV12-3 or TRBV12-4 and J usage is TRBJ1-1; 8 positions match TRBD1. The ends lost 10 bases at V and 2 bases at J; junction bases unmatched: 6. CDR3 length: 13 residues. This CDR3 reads CATRGTGNTEAFF. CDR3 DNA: TGTGCCACCCGAGGGACAGGAAACACTGAAGCTTTCTTT.